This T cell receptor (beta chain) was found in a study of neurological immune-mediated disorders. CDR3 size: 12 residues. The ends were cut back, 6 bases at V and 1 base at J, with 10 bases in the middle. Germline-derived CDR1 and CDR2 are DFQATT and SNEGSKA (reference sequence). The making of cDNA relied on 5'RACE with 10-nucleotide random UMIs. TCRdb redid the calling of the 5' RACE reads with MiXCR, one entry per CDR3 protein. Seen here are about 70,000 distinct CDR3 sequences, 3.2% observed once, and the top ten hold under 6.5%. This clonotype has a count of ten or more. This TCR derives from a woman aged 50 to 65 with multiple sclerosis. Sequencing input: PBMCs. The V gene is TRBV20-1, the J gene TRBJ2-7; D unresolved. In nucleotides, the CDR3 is TGCAGTGCCCGAGGCAGGTCCTACGAGCAGTACTTC. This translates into CSARGRSYEQYF.